Reported below is one T cell receptor beta chain. As yet, its antigen is unknown. This entry belongs to a study of T cell responses to AZD1222 COVID-19 vaccine. Overall study findings and caveats: Epitopes outside B.1.351 and B.1.1.7 mutated regions reportedly drew nearly half of spike TCRs. Repertoires in all cases were sampled only once the peak T cell response had passed. At study baseline, merely several AZD1222 recipients were seropositive. Females made up more of the donors, who were largely white British, and clonal diversity may have come out too low.

Germline V gene sequence: CDR1 SGHAT, CDR2 FQNNGV. The length of the CDR3 is 13 residues. The V and J ends lost 2 bases and 1 base respectively, with 5 bases between them. Profiled with immunoSEQ multiplex PCR; TCRdb holds only in-frame clones, not every one. The sample includes 150,000 to 200,000 clones, more than 80% of them seen just once. The sample here was peripheral blood, taken 28 days after the second dose of the MenACWY control vaccine. The sequence was obtained from an adult who received the MenACWY meningococcal vaccine as a control. This chain joins TRBV11-2 and TRBJ1-2; D gene uncertain. The CDR3: CASSLRDNYGYTF. The CDR3 DNA reads TGTGCCAGCAGCTTAAGGGATAACTATGGCTACACCTTC.